This T cell receptor beta chain came from a study of T-cell reconstitution after alpha-beta-depleted transplantation in children. Study outcomes and limitations: A year had passed since transplant, and T-cell counts and diversity by then came mostly from newly produced T cells. It was surviving recipient T cells and thymic progenitors that gave some patients high TCRbeta diversity at day 60.

This clonotype was seen at least ten times. Its specificity is unknown. The CDR3 has 17 amino acids. V shed 1 base, J shed 1 base, and the junction held 8 bases outside the gene matches. For TCRbeta, the library was prepared with unique molecular identifiers. One entry per CDR3 protein, called by TCRdb with MiXCR from the PCR reads. The sample holds 70,000 to 95,000 distinct CDR3 sequences; roughly a sixth are singletons and the top ten take 15% to 20%. J is TRBJ2-3 and V is TRBV12-3 or TRBV12-4; 7 positions match TRBD2. This specimen consisted of PBMCs, mostly from graft donor cells, obtained 180 days after TCRalphabeta/CD19-depleted stem cell transplant. The receptor comes from a male patient between 2 and 15 years old who had a stem cell transplant for acute lymphoblastic leukemia, so the T cells may come from the graft donor. CDR3 amino acids: CASSLGYGTSGTDTQYF. The CDR3 bases are TGTGCCAGCAGTTTAGGGTACGGTACTAGCGGCACAGATACGCAGTATTTT.